These 7 T cell receptor beta chains were all obtained from the same sample, sequenced in a study of radiotherapy plus CTLA-4 blockade in lung cancer. The data were produced by immunoSEQ multiplex PCR, yet TCRdb's version contains in-frame clones alone and is incomplete. The sample records approximately 94,000 clones, about four fifths being singletons. Source: peripheral blood, taken from a patient treated with radiotherapy plus ipilimumab. The receptor set was obtained from a human donor with non-small cell lung cancer that progressed on radiotherapy plus ipilimumab.

The rearrangement joins TRBV30 to TRBJ1-5, with TRBD1 identical over 7 bases. The CDR3 loop spans 14 amino acids. Trimming took 7 bases from V and 4 from J; bases not matched to a gene: 10. Germline CDR1 and CDR2: GTSNPN and SVGIG (reference sequence). The CDR3 DNA follows: TGTGCCTCACGGAGGGCAGGGGGGAATCAGCCCCAGCATTTT. Protein: CASRRAGGNQPQHF.

The chain carries TRBV4-1 and TRBJ2-7; the D is unclear. This CDR3 region has 14 residues. V lost 0 bases and J 3 bases, leaving 9 bases between the germline ends. CDR1 is MGHRA and CDR2 is YSYEKL in the germline V gene. CDR3 protein: CASSQESGFYEQYF. The CDR3 DNA follows: TGCGCCAGCAGCCAAGAATCGGGTTTCTACGAGCAGTACTTC.

This clone was counted between two and nine times. The gene calls are TRBV19 and TRBJ2-2; D is ambiguous. The germline V gene has CDR1 LNHDA and CDR2 SQIVND (reference sequence). The CDR3 spans 11 residues. Trimming pared 7 bases from V and 6 bases from J, leaving 6 bases between. The CDR3 sequence is CASTTSGELFF. The CDR3 DNA sequence: TGTGCCAGTACCACATCCGGGGAGCTGTTTTTT.

The chain employs TRBV18 and TRBJ1-5; D ambiguous. The CDR3 loop spans 15 amino acids. Between the trimmed V and J ends, which lost 2 bases and 1 base, there was a span of 9 bases. Per the germline V gene, CDR1 is KGHSH and CDR2 is LQKENI. CDR3: CASSPKGGSNQPQHF. The CDR3 DNA follows: TGTGCCAGCTCACCAAAAGGCGGGAGCAATCAGCCCCAGCATTTT.

This clone was seen more than once but under ten times. The chain joins TRBV10-3 to TRBJ2-3; D is perhaps TRBD1 or TRBD2 (5 bases each). V lost 6 bases and J lost 1, with 17 bases in between. CDR3 size: 16 residues. Germline V gene sequence: CDR1 ENHRY, CDR2 SYGVKD. The CDR3 protein is CAISTGTAGGTDTQYF. The DNA for the CDR3 is TGTGCCATCAGCACCGGGACCGCCGGGGGCACAGATACGCAGTATTTT.

This chain links TRBV27 with TRBJ2-1, with D perhaps TRBD1 (5 bases). The CDR3 has 12 amino acids. The V gene lost 6 bases and the J gene lost 13 bases, with 16 bases spanning the gap. Germline lookup yields CDR1 MNHEY and CDR2 SMNVEV (reference sequence). The CDR3 DNA reads as TGTGCCAGCAGCCCTGGACAATATGGCCAGTTCTTC. It is translated as CASSPGQYGQFF.

This clone was seen only once. V and J are TRBV30 and TRBJ2-7, with D possibly matching TRBD1 (6 bases). This CDR3 spans 13 amino acids. Germline V gene sequence: CDR1 GTSNPN, CDR2 SVGIG (reference sequence). Trimming pared 4 bases from V and 0 bases from J, leaving 10 bases between. For the CDR3, the DNA is TGTGCCTGGAATACAGGGAGCTCCTACGAGCAGTACTTC. This sequence encodes CAWNTGSSYEQYF.